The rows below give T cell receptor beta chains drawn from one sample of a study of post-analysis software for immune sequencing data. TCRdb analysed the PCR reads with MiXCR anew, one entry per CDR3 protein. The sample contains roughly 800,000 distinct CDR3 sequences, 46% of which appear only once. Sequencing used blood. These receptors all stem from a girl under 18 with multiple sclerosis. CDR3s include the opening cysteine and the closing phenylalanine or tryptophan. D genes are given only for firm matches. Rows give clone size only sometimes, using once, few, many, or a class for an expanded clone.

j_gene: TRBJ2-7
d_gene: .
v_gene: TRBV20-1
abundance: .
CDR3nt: TGCAGTGCTTTTCGGACAAGGGGGTACAATGAGCAGTACTTC
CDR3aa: CSAFRTRGYNEQYF

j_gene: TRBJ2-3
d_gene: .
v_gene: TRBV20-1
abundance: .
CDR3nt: TGCAGTGCTGCGGGGTTGGGGCCCCAGGAGGGCCCAGATACGCAGTATTTT
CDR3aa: CSAAGLGPQEGPDTQYF

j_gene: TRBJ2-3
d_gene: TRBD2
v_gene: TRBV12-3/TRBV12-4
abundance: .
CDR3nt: TGTGCCAGCAGTATCACTAGCGGGGTGAAGTCAGATACGCAGTATTTT
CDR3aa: CASSITSGVKSDTQYF

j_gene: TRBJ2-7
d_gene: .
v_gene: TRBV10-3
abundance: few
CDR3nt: TGTGCCATCAGTGAGTCACGGTACGAGCAGTACTTC
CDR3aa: CAISESRYEQYF

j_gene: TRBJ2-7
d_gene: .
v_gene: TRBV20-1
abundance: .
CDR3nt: TGCAGTGCTAGTGCCAGAGCCTACGAGCAGTACTTC
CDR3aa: CSASARAYEQYF

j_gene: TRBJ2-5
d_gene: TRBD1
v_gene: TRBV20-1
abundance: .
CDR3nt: TGCAGTGCTAGGAACAGGGGTGGTGTAGAGACCCAGTACTTC
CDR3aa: CSARNRGGVETQYF

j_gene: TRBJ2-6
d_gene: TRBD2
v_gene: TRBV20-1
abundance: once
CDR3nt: TGCAGTGCTGGAGTAGGGACTACATCTGGGGCCAACGTCCTGACTTTC
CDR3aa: CSAGVGTTSGANVLTF

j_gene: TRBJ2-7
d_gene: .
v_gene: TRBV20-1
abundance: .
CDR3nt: TGCAGTGCTAGAGATTTGGGGGTGGATCACTACGAGCAGTACTTC
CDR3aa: CSARDLGVDHYEQYF

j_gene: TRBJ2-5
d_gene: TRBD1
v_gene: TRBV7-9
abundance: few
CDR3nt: TGTGCCAGCAGCCCAGGACAGGTAGATCAAGAGACCCAGTACTTC
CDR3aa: CASSPGQVDQETQYF

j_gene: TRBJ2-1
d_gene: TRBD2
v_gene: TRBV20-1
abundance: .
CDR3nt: TGCAGTGCTAGTAGCCTAGCGGGTGACAATGAGCAGTTCTTC
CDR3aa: CSASSLAGDNEQFF

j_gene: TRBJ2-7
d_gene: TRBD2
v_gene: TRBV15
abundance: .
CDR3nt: TGTGCCACCAGCAGAAATAGCGGGAGGGCTTACGAGCAGTACTTC
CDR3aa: CATSRNSGRAYEQYF

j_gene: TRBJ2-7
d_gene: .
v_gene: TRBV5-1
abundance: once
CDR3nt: TGCGCCAGCAGCCTTTCTCCCGACTACGAGCAGTACTTC
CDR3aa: CASSLSPDYEQYF

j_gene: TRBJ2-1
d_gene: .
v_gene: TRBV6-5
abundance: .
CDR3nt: TGTGCCAGCAGTTCCCCAGGGCATGAGCAGTTCTTC
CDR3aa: CASSSPGHEQFF

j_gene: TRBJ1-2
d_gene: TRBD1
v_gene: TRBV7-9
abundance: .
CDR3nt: TGTGCCAGCAGCCGAGGACAGGGAGACTTTAGCAACTATGGCTACACCTTC
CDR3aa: CASSRGQGDFSNYGYTF

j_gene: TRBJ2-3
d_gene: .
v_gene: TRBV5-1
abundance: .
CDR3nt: TGCGCCAGTCGCGGGGTCACAGATACGCAGTATTTT
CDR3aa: CASRGVTDTQYF

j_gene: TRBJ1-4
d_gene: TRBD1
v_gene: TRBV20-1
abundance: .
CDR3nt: TGCAGTGCTAGTAGGGGACAGGGGGTTGAAAAACTGTTTTTT
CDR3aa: CSASRGQGVEKLFF

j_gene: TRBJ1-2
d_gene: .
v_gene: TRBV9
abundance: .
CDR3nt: TGTGCCAGCAGCGTAGAAGGGTCCTATGGCTACACCTTC
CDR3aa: CASSVEGSYGYTF

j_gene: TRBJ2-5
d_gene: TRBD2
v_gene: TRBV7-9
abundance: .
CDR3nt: TGTGCCAGCAGCCCCTGGACTAGCGGGGACTACAATGAGCAGTACTTC
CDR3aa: CASSPWTSGDYNEQYF

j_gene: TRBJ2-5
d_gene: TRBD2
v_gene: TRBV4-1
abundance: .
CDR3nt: TGCGCCAGCAGCCAACTCGTTGGTCGGGAGGCCTTGGAGACCCAGTACTTC
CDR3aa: CASSQLVGREALETQYF

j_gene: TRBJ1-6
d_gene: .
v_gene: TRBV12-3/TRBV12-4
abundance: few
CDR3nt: TGTGCCAGCAGTTGGGGTGGTGGGAATTCACCCCTCCACTTT
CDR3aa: CASSWGGGNSPLHF

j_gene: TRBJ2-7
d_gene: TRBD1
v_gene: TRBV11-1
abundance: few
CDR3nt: TGTGCCAGCACCAACCCAACAGGGGTCGACGAGCAGTACTTC
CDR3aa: CASTNPTGVDEQYF

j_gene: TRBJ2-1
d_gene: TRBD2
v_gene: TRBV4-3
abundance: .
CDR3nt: TGCGCCAGCAGCCAAAACACTCTGGGGAGCGGGATGGGGGATGAGCAGTTCTTC
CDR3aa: CASSQNTLGSGMGDEQFF

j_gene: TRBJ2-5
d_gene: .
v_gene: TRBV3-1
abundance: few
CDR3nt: TGTGCCAGCAGCCAAGATACGGCTACACAAGAGACCCAGTACTTC
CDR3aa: CASSQDTATQETQYF

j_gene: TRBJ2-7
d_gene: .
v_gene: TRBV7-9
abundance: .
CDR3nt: TGTGCCAGCAGACCTCGGGACAACCCCCGCGAGCAGTACTTC
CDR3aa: CASRPRDNPREQYF

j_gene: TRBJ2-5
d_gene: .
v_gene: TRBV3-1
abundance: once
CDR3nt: TGTGCCAGCAGCCAAGAGCGGGCCCGAGGGGCCCAGTACTTC
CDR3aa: CASSQERARGAQYF

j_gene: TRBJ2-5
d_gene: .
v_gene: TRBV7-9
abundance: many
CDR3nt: TGTGCCAGCAGTTTAGCGGCGTACCAAGAGACCCAGTACTTC
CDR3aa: CASSLAAYQETQYF

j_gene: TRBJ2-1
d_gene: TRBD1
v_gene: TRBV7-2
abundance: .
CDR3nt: TGTGCCAGCAGCTTAGTGTTAGATCTGGGGACAGGGGCCTTCGATGAGCAGTTCTTC
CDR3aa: CASSLVLDLGTGAFDEQFF

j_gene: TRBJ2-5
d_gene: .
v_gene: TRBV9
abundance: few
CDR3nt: TGTGCCAGCAGCGCTTTCGGACCGGGAGAAGAGACCCAGTACTTC
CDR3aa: CASSAFGPGEETQYF

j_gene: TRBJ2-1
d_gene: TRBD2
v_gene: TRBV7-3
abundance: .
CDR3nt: TGTGCCAGCAGCTGGAGTAGCGGGAGTTCCCACAATGAGCAGTTCTTC
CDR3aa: CASSWSSGSSHNEQFF

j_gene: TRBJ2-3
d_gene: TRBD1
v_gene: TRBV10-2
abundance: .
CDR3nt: TGCGCCAGCAGGACAGGGATTACAGATACGCAGTATTTT
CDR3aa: CASRTGITDTQYF

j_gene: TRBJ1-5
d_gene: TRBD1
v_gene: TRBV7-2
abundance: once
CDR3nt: TGTGCCAGCAGCCAACAGGGGGCGACCGGTCAGCCCCAGCATTTT
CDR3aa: CASSQQGATGQPQHF

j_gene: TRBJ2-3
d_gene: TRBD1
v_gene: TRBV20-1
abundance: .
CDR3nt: TGCAGGCCAGGGGACAGGGGGCTAGATACGCAGTATTTT
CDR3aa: CRPGDRGLDTQYF

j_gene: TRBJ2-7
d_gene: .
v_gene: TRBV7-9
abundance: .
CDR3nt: TGTGCCAGCAGCTTAGACTGGGGGCCCTACGAGCAGTACTTC
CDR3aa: CASSLDWGPYEQYF

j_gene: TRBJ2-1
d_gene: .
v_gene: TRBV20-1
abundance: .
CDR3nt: TGCAGTGGGTCCGGGGGAAATGGGCAGTTCTTC
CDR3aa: CSGSGGNGQFF

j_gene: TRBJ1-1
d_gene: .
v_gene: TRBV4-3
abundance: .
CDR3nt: TGCGCCAGCAGCCGGGAGCTGAACACTGAAGCTTTCTTT
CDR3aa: CASSRELNTEAFF

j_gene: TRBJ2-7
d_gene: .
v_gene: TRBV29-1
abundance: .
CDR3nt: TGCAGCGCTGTTCTCGGCTACGAGCAGTACTTC
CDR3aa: CSAVLGYEQYF

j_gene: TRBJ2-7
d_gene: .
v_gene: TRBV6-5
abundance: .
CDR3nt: TGTGCCAGCAGTTACTCGATGACTTCGAGCTCCTACGAGCAGTACTTC
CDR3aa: CASSYSMTSSSYEQYF

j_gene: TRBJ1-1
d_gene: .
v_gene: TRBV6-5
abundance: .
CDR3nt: TGTGCCAGCATCACCTCCGGGCAGGGCAAAGCTTTCTTT
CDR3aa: CASITSGQGKAFF

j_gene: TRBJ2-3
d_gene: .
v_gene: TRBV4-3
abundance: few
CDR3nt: .
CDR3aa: CASSQDFLAVTSTDTQYF

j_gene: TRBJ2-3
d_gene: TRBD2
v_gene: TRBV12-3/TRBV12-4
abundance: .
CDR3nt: TGTGCCAGCAGTTTAGTCCTAGCTACTAGCGGGAGGGCTTCCACAGATACGCAGTATTTT
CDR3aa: CASSLVLATSGRASTDTQYF

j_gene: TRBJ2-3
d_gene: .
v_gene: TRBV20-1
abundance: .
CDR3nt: TGCAGTGCCCGTTCAGATACGCAGTATTTT
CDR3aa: CSARSDTQYF

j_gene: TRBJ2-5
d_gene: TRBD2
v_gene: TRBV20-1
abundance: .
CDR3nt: TGCAGTGGCCGGGGGGGAAGTGTGAGGGAGACCCAGTACTTC
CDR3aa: CSGRGGSVRETQYF

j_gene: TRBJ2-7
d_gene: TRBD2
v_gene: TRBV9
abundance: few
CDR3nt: TGTGCCAGCAGCGTATCCCCGGAGGCGGGAGCCCTCGGCGAGCAGTACTTC
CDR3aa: CASSVSPEAGALGEQYF

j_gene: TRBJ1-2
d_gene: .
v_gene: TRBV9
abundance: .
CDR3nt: TGTGCCAGCAGCGCTGGGACGGCTGTCTATGGCTACACCTTC
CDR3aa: CASSAGTAVYGYTF

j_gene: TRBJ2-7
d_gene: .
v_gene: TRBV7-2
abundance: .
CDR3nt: TGTGCCAGCAAACAAGGGGTCCCCTACGAGCAGTACTTC
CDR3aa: CASKQGVPYEQYF

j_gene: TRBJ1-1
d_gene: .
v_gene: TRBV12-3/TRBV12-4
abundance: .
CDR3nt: TGTGCCAGCAGGTGGACAGAGAACACTGAAGCTTTCTTT
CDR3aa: CASRWTENTEAFF

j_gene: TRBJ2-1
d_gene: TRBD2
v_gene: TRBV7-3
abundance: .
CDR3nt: TGTGCCAGCAGCTTATTTCTAGCGGGAGTAAATGAGCAGTTCTTC
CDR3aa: CASSLFLAGVNEQFF

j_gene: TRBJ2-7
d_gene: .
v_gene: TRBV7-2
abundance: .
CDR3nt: TGTGCCAGCGGCCCGTTAGGGCCCGTGGACGAGCAGTACTTC
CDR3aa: CASGPLGPVDEQYF